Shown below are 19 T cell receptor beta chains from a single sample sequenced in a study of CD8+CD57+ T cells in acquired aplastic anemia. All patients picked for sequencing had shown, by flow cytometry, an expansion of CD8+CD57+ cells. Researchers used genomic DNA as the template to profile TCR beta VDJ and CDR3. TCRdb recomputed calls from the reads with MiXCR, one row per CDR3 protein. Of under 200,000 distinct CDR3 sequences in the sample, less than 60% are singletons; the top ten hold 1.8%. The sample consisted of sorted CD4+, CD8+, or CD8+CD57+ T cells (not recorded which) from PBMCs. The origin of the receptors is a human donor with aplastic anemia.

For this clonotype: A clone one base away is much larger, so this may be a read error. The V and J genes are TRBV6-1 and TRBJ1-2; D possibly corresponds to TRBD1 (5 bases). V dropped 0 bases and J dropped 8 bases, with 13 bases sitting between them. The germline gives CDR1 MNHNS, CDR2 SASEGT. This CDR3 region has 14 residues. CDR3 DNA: TGTGCCAGCAGTGAAGCGGGGGGAGTCCGCGGCTACACCTTC. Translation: CASSEAGGVRGYTF.

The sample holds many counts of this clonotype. Here the CDR3 DNA reads TGTGCCACCAGTGCCAGATCGAACACCGGGGAGCTGTTTTTT. This encodes CATSARSNTGELFF. The chain has TRBV24-1 and TRBJ2-2; D uncertain. V lost 5 bases, J lost 0 bases, and 6 bases lay in between. This CDR3 is 14 amino acids long. The germline V gene has CDR1 KGHDR and CDR2 SFDVKD.

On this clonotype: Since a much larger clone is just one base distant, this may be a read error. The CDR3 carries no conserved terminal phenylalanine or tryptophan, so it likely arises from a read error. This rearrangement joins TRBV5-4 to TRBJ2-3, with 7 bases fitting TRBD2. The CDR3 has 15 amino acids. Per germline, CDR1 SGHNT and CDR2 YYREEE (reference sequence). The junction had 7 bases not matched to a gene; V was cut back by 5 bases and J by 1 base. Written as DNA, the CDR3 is TGTGCCAGCAGTTTTGGGAGCGGGGGCACAGATACGCAGTATTGT. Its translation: CASSFGSGGTDTQYC.

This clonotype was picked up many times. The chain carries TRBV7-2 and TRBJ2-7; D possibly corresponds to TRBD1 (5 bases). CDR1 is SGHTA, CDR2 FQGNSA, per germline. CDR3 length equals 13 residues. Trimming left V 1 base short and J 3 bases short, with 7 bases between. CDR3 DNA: TGTGCCAGCAGCTTAGGTACAGGCTACGAGCAGTACTTC. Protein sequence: CASSLGTGYEQYF.

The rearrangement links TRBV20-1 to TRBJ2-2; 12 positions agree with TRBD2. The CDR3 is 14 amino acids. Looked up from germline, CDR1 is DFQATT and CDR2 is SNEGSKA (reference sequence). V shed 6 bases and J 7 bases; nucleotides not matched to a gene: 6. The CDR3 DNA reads TGCAGTGCCAAGGGACTAGCGGGTCACGGGGAGCTGTTTTTT. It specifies CSAKGLAGHGELFF.

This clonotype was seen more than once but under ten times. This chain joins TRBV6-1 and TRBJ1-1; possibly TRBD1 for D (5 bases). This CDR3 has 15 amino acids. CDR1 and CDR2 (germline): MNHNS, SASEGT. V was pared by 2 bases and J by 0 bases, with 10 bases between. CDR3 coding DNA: TGTGCCAGCAGTGAATGGGACGCATTGAACACTGAAGCTTTCTTT. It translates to CASSEWDALNTEAFF.

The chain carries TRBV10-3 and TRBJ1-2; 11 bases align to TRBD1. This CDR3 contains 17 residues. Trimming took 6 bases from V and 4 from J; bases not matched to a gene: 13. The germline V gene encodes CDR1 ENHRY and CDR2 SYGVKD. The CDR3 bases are TGTGCCATCAGGCCCGGACAGGGGGCGGATTATAGCTATGGCTACACCTTC. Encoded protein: CAIRPGQGADYSYGYTF.

The CDR3 nucleotides are TGTGCCAGCCAACTGGACTCCTACAATGAGCAGTTCTTC. Translating it yields CASQLDSYNEQFF. The rearrangement links TRBV6-1 to TRBJ2-1, with D uncertain. The length of the CDR3 is 13 residues. The germline V and J ends were trimmed by 8 bases and 0 bases, with 8 bases remaining between them. Germline V gene data show CDR1 as MNHNS and CDR2 as SASEGT.

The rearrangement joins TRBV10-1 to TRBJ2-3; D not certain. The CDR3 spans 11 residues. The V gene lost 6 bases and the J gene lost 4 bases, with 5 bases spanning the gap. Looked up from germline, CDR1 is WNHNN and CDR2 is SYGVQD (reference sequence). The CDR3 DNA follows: TGCGCCAGCAGCATGGCAGATACGCAGTATTTT. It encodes CASSMADTQYF.

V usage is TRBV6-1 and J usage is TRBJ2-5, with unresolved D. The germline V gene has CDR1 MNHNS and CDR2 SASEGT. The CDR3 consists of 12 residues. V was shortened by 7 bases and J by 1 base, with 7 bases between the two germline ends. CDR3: CASIGSQETQYF. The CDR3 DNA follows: TGTGCCAGCATCGGCAGCCAAGAGACCCAGTACTTC.

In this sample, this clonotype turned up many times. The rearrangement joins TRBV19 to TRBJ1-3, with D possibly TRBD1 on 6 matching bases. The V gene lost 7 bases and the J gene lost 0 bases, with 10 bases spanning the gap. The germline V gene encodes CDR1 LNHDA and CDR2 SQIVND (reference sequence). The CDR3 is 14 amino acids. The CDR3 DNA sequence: TGTGCCAGTACCCCGGACAGCTCTGGAAACACCATATATTTT. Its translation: CASTPDSSGNTIYF.

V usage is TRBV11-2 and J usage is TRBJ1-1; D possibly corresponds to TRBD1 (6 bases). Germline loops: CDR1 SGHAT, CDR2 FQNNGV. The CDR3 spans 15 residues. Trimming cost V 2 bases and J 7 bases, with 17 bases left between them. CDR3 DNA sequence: TGTGCCAGCAGCTTAAATGGGGGGCGACCGATTGAAGCTTTCTTT. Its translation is CASSLNGGRPIEAFF.

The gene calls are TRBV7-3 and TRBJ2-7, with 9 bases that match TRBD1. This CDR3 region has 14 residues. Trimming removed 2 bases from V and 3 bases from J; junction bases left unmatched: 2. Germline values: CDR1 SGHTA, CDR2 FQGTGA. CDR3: CASSLGQGFYEQYF. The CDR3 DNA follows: TGTGCCAGCAGCTTAGGACAGGGGTTCTACGAGCAGTACTTC.

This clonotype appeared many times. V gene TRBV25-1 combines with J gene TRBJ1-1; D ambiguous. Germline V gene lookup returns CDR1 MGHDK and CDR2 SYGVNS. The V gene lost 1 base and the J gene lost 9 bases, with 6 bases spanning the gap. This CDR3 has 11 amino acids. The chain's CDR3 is CASSESLQAFF. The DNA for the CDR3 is TGTGCCAGCAGTGAATCCCTACAAGCTTTCTTT.

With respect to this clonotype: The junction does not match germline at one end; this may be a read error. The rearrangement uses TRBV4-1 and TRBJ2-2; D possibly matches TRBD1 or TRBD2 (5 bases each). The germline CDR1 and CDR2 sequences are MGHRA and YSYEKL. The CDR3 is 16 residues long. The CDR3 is CASSQDRAANTGELLF. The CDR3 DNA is TGCGCCAGCAGCCAAGACAGGGCTGCGAACACCGGGGAGCTGCTTTTT.

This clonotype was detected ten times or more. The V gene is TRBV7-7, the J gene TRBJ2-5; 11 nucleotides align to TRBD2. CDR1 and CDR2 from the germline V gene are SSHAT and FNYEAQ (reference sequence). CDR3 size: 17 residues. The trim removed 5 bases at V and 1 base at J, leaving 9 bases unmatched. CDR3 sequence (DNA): TGTGCCAGCAGCCCCGGGAGGACTAGCGGGTTCCAAGAGACCCAGTACTTC. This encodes CASSPGRTSGFQETQYF.

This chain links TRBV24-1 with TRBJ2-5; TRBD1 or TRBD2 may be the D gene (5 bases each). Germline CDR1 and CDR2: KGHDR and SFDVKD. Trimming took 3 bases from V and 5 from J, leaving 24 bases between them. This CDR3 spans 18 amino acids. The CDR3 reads CATSDTRDLDEVRETQYF. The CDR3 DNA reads TGTGCCACCAGTGATACTAGGGACCTGGATGAGGTCAGGGAGACCCAGTACTTC.

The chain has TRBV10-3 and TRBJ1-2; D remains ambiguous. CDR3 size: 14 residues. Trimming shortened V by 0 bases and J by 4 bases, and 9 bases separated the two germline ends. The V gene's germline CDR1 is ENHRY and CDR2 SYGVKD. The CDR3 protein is CAISESMTLYGYTF. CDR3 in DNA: TGTGCCATCAGTGAGTCAATGACACTCTATGGCTACACCTTC.

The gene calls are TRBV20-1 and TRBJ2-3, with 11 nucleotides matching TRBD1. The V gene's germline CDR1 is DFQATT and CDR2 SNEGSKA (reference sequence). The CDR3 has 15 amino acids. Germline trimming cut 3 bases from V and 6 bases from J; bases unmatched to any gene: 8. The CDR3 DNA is TGCAGTGCTAGGGGCGGGACAGGGGGAGCGGATACGCAGTATTTT. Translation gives CSARGGTGGADTQYF.